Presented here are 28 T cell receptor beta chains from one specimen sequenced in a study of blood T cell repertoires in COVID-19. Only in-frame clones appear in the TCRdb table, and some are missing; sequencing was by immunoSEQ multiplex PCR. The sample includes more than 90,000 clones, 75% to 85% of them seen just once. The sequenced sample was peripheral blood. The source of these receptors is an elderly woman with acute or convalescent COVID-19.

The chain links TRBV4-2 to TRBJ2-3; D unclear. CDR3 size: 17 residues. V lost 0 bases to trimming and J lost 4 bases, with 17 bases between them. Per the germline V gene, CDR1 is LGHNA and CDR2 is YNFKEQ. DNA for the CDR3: TGTGCCAGCAGCCAAGATCGGCTAGTTTCGGTCGCAGATACGCAGTATTTT. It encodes CASSQDRLVSVADTQYF.

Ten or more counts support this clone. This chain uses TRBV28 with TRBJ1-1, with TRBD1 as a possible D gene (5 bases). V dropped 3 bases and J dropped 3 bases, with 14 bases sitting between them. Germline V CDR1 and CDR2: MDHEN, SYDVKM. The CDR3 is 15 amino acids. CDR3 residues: CASSFPRGMDTEAFF. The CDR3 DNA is TGTGCCAGCAGTTTCCCCCGGGGGATGGACACTGAAGCTTTCTTT.

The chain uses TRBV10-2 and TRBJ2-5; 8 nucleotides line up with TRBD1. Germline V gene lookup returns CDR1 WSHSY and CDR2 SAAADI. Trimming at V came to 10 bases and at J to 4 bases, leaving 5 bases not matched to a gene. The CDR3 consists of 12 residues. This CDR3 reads CAKGQGRETQYF. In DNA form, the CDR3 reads TGCGCCAAAGGACAGGGAAGAGAGACCCAGTACTTC.

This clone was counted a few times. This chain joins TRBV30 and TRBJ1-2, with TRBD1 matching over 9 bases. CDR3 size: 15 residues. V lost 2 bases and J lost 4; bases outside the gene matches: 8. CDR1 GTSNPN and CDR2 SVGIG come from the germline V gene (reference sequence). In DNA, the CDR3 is TGTGCCTGGAGTCGGACGGACAGGGGCAGCTATGGCTACACCTTC. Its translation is CAWSRTDRGSYGYTF.

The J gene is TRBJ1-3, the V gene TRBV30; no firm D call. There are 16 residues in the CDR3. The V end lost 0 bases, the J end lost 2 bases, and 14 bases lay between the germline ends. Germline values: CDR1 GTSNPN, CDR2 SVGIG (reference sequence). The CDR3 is CAWSVHPGSPGNTIYF. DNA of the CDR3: TGTGCCTGGAGTGTACATCCGGGAAGCCCTGGAAACACCATATATTTT.

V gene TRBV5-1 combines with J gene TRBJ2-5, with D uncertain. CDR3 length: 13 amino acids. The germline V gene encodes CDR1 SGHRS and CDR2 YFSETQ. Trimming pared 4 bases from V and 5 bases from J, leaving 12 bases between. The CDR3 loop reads CASSAYTWETQYF. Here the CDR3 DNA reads TGCGCCAGCAGCGCCTATACTTGGGAGACCCAGTACTTC. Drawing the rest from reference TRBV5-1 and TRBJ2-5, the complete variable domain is KAGVTQTPRYLIKTRGQQVTLSCSPISGHRSVSWYQQTPGQGLQFLFEYFSETQRNKGNFPGRFSGRQFSNSRSEMNVSTLELGDSALYLCASSAYTWETQYFGPGTRLLVL.

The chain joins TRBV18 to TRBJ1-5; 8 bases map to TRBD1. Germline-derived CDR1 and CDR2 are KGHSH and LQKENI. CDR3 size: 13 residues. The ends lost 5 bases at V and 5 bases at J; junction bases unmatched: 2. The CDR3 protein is CASSGTGDQPQHF. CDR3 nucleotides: TGTGCCAGCTCAGGGACAGGAGATCAGCCCCAGCATTTT.

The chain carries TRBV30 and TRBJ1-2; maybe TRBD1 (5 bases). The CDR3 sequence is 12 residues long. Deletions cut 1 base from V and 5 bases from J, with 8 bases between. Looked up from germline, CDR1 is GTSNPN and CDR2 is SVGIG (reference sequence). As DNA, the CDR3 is TGTGCCTGGAGTGCGGCAGGGTATGGCTACACCTTC. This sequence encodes CAWSAAGYGYTF.

Here the CDR3 reads CASSLQAMETQYF. CDR3 DNA: TGTGCCAGCAGTTTGCAAGCGATGGAGACCCAGTACTTC. The rearrangement uses TRBV12-3 or TRBV12-4 and TRBJ2-5; D ambiguous. The CDR3 is made up of 13 amino acids. V lost 3 bases and J lost 5, with 10 bases in between.

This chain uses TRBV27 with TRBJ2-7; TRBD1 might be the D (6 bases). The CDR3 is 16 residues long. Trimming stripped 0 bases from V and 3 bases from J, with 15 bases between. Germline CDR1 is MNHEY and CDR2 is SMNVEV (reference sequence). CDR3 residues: CASSLSVPQQGYEQYF. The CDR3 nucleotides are TGTGCCAGCAGTTTATCAGTCCCGCAACAGGGCTACGAGCAGTACTTC.

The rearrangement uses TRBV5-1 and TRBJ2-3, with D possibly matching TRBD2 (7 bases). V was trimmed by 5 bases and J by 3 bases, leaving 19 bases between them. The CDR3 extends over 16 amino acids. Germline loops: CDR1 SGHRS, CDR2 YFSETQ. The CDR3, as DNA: TGCGCCAGCAGTTCCGTGGGGGCGGGAGTGACAGATACGCAGTATTTT. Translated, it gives CASSSVGAGVTDTQYF.

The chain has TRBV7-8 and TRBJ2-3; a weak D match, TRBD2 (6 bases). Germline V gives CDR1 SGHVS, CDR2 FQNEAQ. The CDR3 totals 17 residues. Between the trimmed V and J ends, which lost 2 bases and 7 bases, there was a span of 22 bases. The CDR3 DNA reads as TGTGCCAGCAGCTTATTCACGGCTAGCGTTGGCGCAAATACGCAGTATTTT. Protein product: CASSLFTASVGANTQYF.

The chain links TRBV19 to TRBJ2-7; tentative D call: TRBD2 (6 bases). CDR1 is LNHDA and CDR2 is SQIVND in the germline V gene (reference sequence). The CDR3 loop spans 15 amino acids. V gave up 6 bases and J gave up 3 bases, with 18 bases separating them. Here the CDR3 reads CASSLLGGRGYEQYF. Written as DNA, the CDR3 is TGTGCCAGTAGCCTCTTGGGGGGACGTGGCTACGAGCAGTACTTC.

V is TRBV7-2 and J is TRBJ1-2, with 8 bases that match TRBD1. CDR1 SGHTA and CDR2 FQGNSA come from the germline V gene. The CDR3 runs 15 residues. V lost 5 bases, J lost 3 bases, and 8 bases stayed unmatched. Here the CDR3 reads CASSPWTGTYYGYTF. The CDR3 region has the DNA TGTGCCAGCAGCCCATGGACAGGGACATACTATGGCTACACCTTC.

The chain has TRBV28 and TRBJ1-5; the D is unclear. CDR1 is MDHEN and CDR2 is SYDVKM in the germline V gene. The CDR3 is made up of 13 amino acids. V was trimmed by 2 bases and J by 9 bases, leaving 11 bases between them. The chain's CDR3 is CASSLSVARPQHF. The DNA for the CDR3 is TGTGCCAGCAGTTTAAGTGTAGCTCGGCCCCAGCATTTT.

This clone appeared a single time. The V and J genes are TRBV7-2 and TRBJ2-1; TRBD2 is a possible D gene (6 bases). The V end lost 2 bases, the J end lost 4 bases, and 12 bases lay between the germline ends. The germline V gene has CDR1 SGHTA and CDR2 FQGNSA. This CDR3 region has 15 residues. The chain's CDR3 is CASSLWSSDYNEQFF. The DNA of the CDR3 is TGTGCCAGCAGCTTATGGTCTAGCGATTACAATGAGCAGTTCTTC.

The CDR3 DNA is TGTGCCAGCAGTGAGCTAGCGGGGGGGCTAGATACGCAGTATTTT. It yields the protein CASSELAGGLDTQYF. The chain is built from TRBV2 and TRBJ2-3; 12 nucleotides agree with TRBD2. The CDR3 has 15 residues. With 3 bases clipped from V and 5 bases from J, the junction kept 3 bases outside the gene matches. Looked up from germline, CDR1 is SNHLY and CDR2 is FYNNEI.

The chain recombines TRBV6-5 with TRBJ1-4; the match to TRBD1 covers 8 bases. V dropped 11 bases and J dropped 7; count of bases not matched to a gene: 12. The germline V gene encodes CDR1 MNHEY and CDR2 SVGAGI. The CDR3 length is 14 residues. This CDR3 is CACGQGWGIEKLFF. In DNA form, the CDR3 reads TGTGCCTGTGGACAGGGTTGGGGGATTGAAAAACTGTTTTTT.

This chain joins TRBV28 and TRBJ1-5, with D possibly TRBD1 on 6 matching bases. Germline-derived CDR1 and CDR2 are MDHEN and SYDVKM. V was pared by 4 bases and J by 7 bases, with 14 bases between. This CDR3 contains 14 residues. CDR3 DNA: TGTGCCAGCAGTTCCCACAGGGACGAGCAGCCCCAGCATTTT. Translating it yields CASSSHRDEQPQHF.

CDR3 sequence: CASSPDRQGSYQPQHF. The CDR3 bases are TGTGCCAGCAGCCCCGATCGACAGGGTTCGTATCAGCCCCAGCATTTT. The rearrangement uses TRBV7-2 and TRBJ1-5; 7 bases line up with TRBD1. The CDR3 has 16 amino acids. Trimming at V came to 5 bases and at J to 5 bases, leaving 12 bases not matched to a gene. Germline loops: CDR1 SGHTA, CDR2 FQGNSA.

For the CDR3, the DNA is TGTGCCAGCAGCGCCCTAGGGACTAGCGGGATGTACAATGAGCAGTTCTTC. Translating it yields CASSALGTSGMYNEQFF. The genes are TRBV9 and TRBJ2-1; 13 nucleotides line up with TRBD2. The CDR3 covers 17 residues. V trimming: 3 bases; J trimming: 4 bases; junction bases outside the gene matches: 7. Germline CDR1 reads SGDLS; CDR2 reads YYNGEE.

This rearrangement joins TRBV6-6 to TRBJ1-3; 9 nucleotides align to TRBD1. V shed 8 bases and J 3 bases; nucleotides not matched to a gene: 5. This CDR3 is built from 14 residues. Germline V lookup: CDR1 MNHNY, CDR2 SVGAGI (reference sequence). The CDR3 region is CASVQGAGGNTIYF. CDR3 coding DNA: TGTGCCAGCGTACAGGGGGCAGGTGGAAACACCATATATTTT.

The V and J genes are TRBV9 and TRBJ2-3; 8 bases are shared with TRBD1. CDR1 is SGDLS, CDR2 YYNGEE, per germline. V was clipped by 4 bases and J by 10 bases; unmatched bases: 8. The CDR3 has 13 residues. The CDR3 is CASSPPGQAPQYF. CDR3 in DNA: TGTGCCAGCAGCCCTCCGGGACAGGCCCCGCAGTATTTT.

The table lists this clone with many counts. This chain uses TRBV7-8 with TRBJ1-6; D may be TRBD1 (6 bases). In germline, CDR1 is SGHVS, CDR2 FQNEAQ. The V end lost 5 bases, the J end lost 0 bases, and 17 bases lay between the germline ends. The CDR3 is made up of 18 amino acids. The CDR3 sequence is CASSPRGGSISYNSPLHF. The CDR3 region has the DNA TGTGCCAGCAGCCCCCGAGGGGGTTCGATCTCCTATAATTCACCCCTCCACTTT.

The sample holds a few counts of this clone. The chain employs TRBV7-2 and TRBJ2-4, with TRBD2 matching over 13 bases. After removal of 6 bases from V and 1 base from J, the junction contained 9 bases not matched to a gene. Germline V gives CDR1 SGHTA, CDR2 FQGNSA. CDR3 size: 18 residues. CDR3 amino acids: CASRRTSGGTVAKNIQYF. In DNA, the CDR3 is TGTGCCAGCAGAAGGACTAGCGGGGGCACGGTGGCCAAAAACATTCAGTACTTC.

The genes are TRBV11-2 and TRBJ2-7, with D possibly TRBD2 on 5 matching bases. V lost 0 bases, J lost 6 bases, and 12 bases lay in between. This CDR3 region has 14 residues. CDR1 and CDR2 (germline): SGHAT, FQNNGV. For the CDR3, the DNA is TGTGCCAGCAGCTTAGATCCCGGGGTGAGCGAGCAGTACTTC. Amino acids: CASSLDPGVSEQYF. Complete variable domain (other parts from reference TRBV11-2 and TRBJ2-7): EAGVAQSPRYKIIEKRQSVAFWCNPISGHATLYWYQQILGQGPKLLIQFQNNGVVDDSQLPKDRFSAERLKGVDSTLKIQPAKLEDSAVYLCASSLDPGVSEQYFGPGTRLTVT.

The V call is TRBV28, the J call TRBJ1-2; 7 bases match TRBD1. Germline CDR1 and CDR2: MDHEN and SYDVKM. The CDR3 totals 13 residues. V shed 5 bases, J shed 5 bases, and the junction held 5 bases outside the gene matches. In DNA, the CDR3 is TGTGCCAGCAGTCCGGGACAGTTATATGGCTACACCTTC. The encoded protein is CASSPGQLYGYTF.

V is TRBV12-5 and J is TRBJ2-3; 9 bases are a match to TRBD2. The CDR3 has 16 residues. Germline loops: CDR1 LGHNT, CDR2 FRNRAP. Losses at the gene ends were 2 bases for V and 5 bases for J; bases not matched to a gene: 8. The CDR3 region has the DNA TGTGCTAGTGGTTTGACGGGCGGGGGGGCCCGAGATACGCAGTATTTT. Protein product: CASGLTGGGARDTQYF. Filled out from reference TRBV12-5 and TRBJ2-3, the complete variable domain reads DARVTQTPRHKVTEMGQEVTMRCQPILGHNTVFWYRQTMMQGLELLAYFRNRAPLDDSGMPKDRFSAEMPDATLATLKIQPSEPRDSAVYFCASGLTGGGARDTQYFGPGTRLTVL.